The source of this TCR beta chain is a study of tumor-infiltrating lymphocytes in primary liver carcinoma. Reverse transcription of approximately 520 ng total RNA with a constant-region primer produced TCR beta cDNA. Generation of the TCR beta libraries relied on three nested multiplex PCR rounds using slightly modified ARM-PCR. A C-beta reverse primer and TRBV1-TRBV30 forward primers served in each of the first two PCR rounds, at 9 to 10 cycles apiece. TCRdb analysed the multiplex PCR reads with MiXCR anew, one entry per CDR3 protein. Seen here are 99,000 or so distinct CDR3 sequences, more than 60% observed once, and the top ten hold 9.5%. General study findings and limits: Tumor region pairs shared more overlap than did tumor-adjacent and tumor-blood pairs.

Looked up from germline, CDR1 is SGHNT and CDR2 is YYREEE (reference sequence). The ends were cut back, 4 bases at V and 3 bases at J, with 16 bases in the middle. This CDR3 is built from 16 residues. As regards this clonotype: What it binds is not known.

The tissue used was unsorted bulk material of about 19-33 mg. RNA and DNA were co-extracted from it with the AllPrep DNA/RNA mini kit. The clonotype originates from an older woman with primary liver carcinoma and hepatitis B virus infection. The chain has TRBV5-4 and TRBJ2-2; D may correspond to TRBD1 or TRBD2 (6 bases each). The sample consisted of liver tumor tissue from sampling region 5. Subset noted: tumor region T5, tumor centre. The CDR3 reads CASSQGTGGYTGELFF. The CDR3 DNA reads as TGTGCCAGCAGCCAGGGGACTGGCGGCTACACCGGGGAGCTGTTTTTT.